These 22 T cell receptor beta chains were sequenced from one sample in a study of T cells in Graves' hyperthyroidism and ophthalmopathy. Amplification yielded TCR beta CDR3 regions, with RNA transcripts as the source. The HTBI primer set was used in a first-round RT-PCR of the TCR CDR3. TCRdb ran MiXCR on the multiplex PCR reads and lists one entry per CDR3 protein. This table has about 580,000 distinct CDR3 sequences, around 14% appearing once. The sequenced sample was blood. The source of these receptors is a woman aged 25 to 45 with Graves' hyperthyroidism that later progressed to Graves' ophthalmopathy.

The table lists this clonotype with many counts. The V and J genes are TRBV9 and TRBJ2-2, with 8 bases that match TRBD1. The V segment lost 4 bases and the J segment 4 bases; nucleotides outside the gene matches: 6. CDR3 length: 15 residues. The germline CDR1 and CDR2 sequences are SGDLS and YYNGEE. As DNA, the CDR3 is TGTGCCAGCAGCCCCCGGACAGGGACCACCGGGGAGCTGTTTTTT. Amino acid sequence: CASSPRTGTTGELFF.

This clonotype was seen at least ten times. This sequence joins TRBV9 and TRBJ2-1; D may be TRBD2 (5 bases). Germline loops: CDR1 SGDLS, CDR2 YYNGEE. This CDR3 contains 16 residues. V dropped 4 bases and J dropped 0 bases, with 14 bases sitting between them. The chain's CDR3 is CASSSRDYSSYNEQFF. DNA for the CDR3: TGTGCCAGCAGCTCCCGTGACTACAGCTCCTACAATGAGCAGTTCTTC.

This clonotype has at least ten counts. This chain uses TRBV10-3 with TRBJ2-5, with 11 bases that match TRBD1. CDR3 length: 15 residues. Germline lookup yields CDR1 ENHRY and CDR2 SYGVKD. V was pared by 4 bases and J by 6 bases, with 7 bases of the junction left unmatched. The CDR3 coding sequence is TGTGCCATCAGTGCGGGACAGGGGGATATTCAGACCCAGTACTTC. Protein: CAISAGQGDIQTQYF.

On this clonotype itself: Being one base from a much bigger clone, this may be a read error. The V and J genes are TRBV10-3 and TRBJ2-7; no firm D call. Looked up from germline, CDR1 is ENHRY and CDR2 is SYGVKD. The CDR3 extends over 14 amino acids. The CDR3 here is CAISESSESYGQYF. CDR3 sequence (DNA): TGTGCCATCAGTGAGTCGAGCGAGTCCTACGGGCAGTACTTC.

This clonotype was counted ten times or more. This rearrangement joins TRBV6-1 to TRBJ2-7, with 11 nucleotides matching TRBD2. CDR3 length: 16 amino acids. CDR1 is MNHNS and CDR2 is SASEGT in the germline V gene. The trim removed 0 bases at V and 3 bases at J, leaving 4 bases unmatched. The CDR3: CASSEARLAGFYEQYF. As DNA, the CDR3 is TGTGCCAGCAGTGAAGCTAGACTAGCGGGATTCTACGAGCAGTACTTC.

CDR3 DNA sequence: TGTGCCATCAGTGAGATGAGGGGCGAGCAGTACTTC. It encodes CAISEMRGEQYF. J is TRBJ2-7 and V is TRBV10-3; perhaps D is TRBD1 or TRBD2 (5 bases each). The CDR3 totals 12 residues. CDR1 is ENHRY, CDR2 SYGVKD, per germline. V was pared by 2 bases and J by 6 bases, with 8 bases between.

This clonotype was seen ten or more times. The V call is TRBV30, the J call TRBJ1-2; D remains unclear. This CDR3 region has 12 residues. V dropped 1 base and J dropped 8 bases, with 11 bases sitting between them. CDR1 and CDR2 from the germline V gene are GTSNPN and SVGIG (reference sequence). CDR3 sequence reads: CAWSAGVGGYTF. DNA for the CDR3: TGTGCCTGGAGTGCCGGCGTGGGCGGCTACACCTTC.

The rearrangement uses TRBV3-1 and TRBJ2-2; TRBD2 aligns across 7 bases. This CDR3 is 14 amino acids long. V lost 4 bases to trimming and J lost 4 bases; unmatched junction nucleotides: 3. Germline-derived CDR1 and CDR2 are LGHDT and YNNKEL (reference sequence). The DNA of the CDR3 is TGTGCCAGCAGCCCACTAGCGAGCACCGGGGAGCTGTTTTTT. Its translation is CASSPLASTGELFF. Based on the CDR3 plus reference TRBV3-1 and TRBJ2-2, the full variable domain is DTAVSQTPKYLVTQMGNDKSIKCEQNLGHDTMYWYKQDSKKFLKIMFSYNNKELIINETVPNRFSPKSPDKAHLNLHINSLELGDSAVYFCASSPLASTGELFFGEGSRLTVL.

This clonotype was counted between two and nine times. The chain employs TRBV4-1 and TRBJ2-3; D possibly matches TRBD1 or TRBD2 (5 bases each). This CDR3 contains 17 residues. Germline CDR1 is MGHRA and CDR2 is YSYEKL. Trimming shortened V by 1 base and J by 1 base, and 15 bases separated the two germline ends. CDR3 protein: CASSQVGREPGTDTQYF. The CDR3 DNA reads as TGCGCCAGCAGCCAAGTCGGCAGGGAGCCTGGCACAGATACGCAGTATTTT.

This clonotype appeared many times. This rearrangement joins TRBV6-1 to TRBJ2-3; D might be TRBD2 (6 bases). There are 14 residues in the CDR3. The V and J ends lost 5 bases and 3 bases respectively, with 12 bases between them. Germline loops: CDR1 MNHNS, CDR2 SASEGT. The DNA for the CDR3 is TGTGCCAGCAGTAACCGGGAGAAGACAGATACGCAGTATTTT. Protein product: CASSNREKTDTQYF.

This clonotype has at least ten counts. The chain employs TRBV18 and TRBJ1-2, with TRBD1 as a possible D gene (5 bases). Trimming took off 5 bases at V and 6 bases at J, with 16 bases between the two ends. Germline V lookup: CDR1 KGHSH, CDR2 LQKENI. This CDR3 contains 14 residues. The CDR3 DNA follows: TGTGCCAGCTCATCTAGCGCTGGGGGGGATGGCTACACCTTC. Protein product: CASSSSAGGDGYTF.

A single count supports this clonotype. This chain connects TRBV6-2 or TRBV6-3 to TRBJ2-3, with TRBD2 as a possible D gene (6 bases). Germline CDR1 and CDR2: MNHEY and SVGEGT. This CDR3 has 18 amino acids. Trimming took 0 bases from V and 0 from J, leaving 16 bases between them. The CDR3 bases are TGTGCCAGCAGTTACTCGGGGGTCGGCGGGATAAGCACAGATACGCAGTATTTT. As protein: CASSYSGVGGISTDTQYF.

This clonotype was recorded at least ten times. V and J are TRBV2 and TRBJ2-4; D call uncertain. The CDR3 is made up of 15 amino acids. The V end lost 3 bases, the J end lost 5 bases, and 14 bases lay between the germline ends. Germline CDR1 and CDR2: SNHLY and FYNNEI. The CDR3 DNA sequence: TGTGCCAGCAGTGACCCGGCAGAGACGGAAAACATTCAGTACTTC. Its translation is CASSDPAETENIQYF. The variable domain in full, completed from reference TRBV2 and TRBJ2-4, reads EPEVTQTPSHQVTQMGQEVILRCVPISNHLYFYWYRQILGQKVEFLVSFYNNEISEKSEIFDDQFSVERPDGSNFTLKIRSTKLEDSAMYFCASSDPAETENIQYFGAGTRLSVL.

This chain links TRBV5-1 with TRBJ2-5; the match to TRBD2 covers 8 bases. Germline CDR1 is SGHRS and CDR2 is YFSETQ. The V and J ends lost 2 bases and 4 bases, in that order; junction bases with no gene match: 13. This CDR3 comprises 17 residues. CDR3 sequence (DNA): TGCGCCAGCAGCTTCGTACTAGCGGACCGCACGGGAGAGACCCAGTACTTC. Amino acid sequence: CASSFVLADRTGETQYF.

The sample holds many counts of this clonotype. The chain combines TRBV5-6 with TRBJ2-7, with 10 bases matching TRBD1. Germline V CDR1 and CDR2: SGHDT, YYEEEE. The CDR3 totals 14 residues. With V trimmed by 1 base and J by 5 bases, 3 bases remained unmatched. CDR3 protein: CASSLPGTGDEQYF. The CDR3 nucleotides read TGTGCCAGCAGCTTGCCCGGGACAGGGGACGAGCAGTACTTC.

This clonotype was seen repeatedly, ten times or more. Given the absence of the conserved phenylalanine or tryptophan at the CDR3 end, a read error is likely. CDR3 loop: CASRADRPPYEQYL. The CDR3 coding sequence is TGTGCCAGCAGGGCCGACAGGCCCCCCTACGAGCAGTACCTC. The chain combines TRBV12-3 or TRBV12-4 with TRBJ2-7, with D possibly TRBD1 on 6 matching bases. V was trimmed by 6 bases and J by 2 bases, leaving 14 bases between them. There are 14 residues in the CDR3.

In this sample, this clonotype turned up many times. The gene calls are TRBV20-1 and TRBJ2-3; tentatively, D is TRBD1 or TRBD2 (5 bases each). Germline values: CDR1 DFQATT, CDR2 SNEGSKA (reference sequence). The V and J ends lost 5 bases and 0 bases respectively, with 12 bases between them. The length of the CDR3 is 14 residues. DNA of the CDR3: TGCAGTGCTCCTCGGGACCCTAGCACAGATACGCAGTATTTT. As protein: CSAPRDPSTDTQYF.

This clonotype was picked up many times. This rearrangement joins TRBV7-8 to TRBJ2-5; D remains ambiguous. The length of the CDR3 is 16 residues. Germline values: CDR1 SGHVS, CDR2 FQNEAQ. Trimming took 3 bases from V and 2 from J, leaving 16 bases between them. As DNA, the CDR3 is TGTGCCAGCAGCTTTGGGATAGGGTTCGTTCAAGAGACCCAGTACTTC. Translating gives CASSFGIGFVQETQYF.

This clonotype has only a few counts. The rearrangement links TRBV28 to TRBJ2-2; 8 positions match TRBD2. The CDR3 sequence is 14 residues long. CDR1 is MDHEN and CDR2 is SYDVKM in the germline V gene. The ends lost 6 bases at V and 4 bases at J; junction bases unmatched: 4. The CDR3 region is CASSAGGGTGELFF. In DNA form, the CDR3 reads TGTGCCAGCAGCGCCGGGGGGGGCACCGGGGAGCTGTTTTTT.

This clonotype was seen once. The chain uses TRBV27 and TRBJ2-7; a weak D match, TRBD2 (6 bases). Deletions cut 2 bases from V and 5 bases from J, with 19 bases between. This CDR3 is 16 amino acids long. Germline CDR1 and CDR2: MNHEY and SMNVEV (reference sequence). CDR3 sequence: CASSLGTVGDWDEQYF. The CDR3 coding sequence is TGTGCCAGCAGTTTAGGGACTGTGGGGGACTGGGACGAGCAGTACTTC.

This clonotype was seen ten or more times. The chain has TRBV12-3 or TRBV12-4 and TRBJ2-5, with 8 bases aligning to TRBD1. Germline trimming cut 0 bases from V and 5 bases from J; bases unmatched to any gene: 29. This CDR3 is 23 amino acids long. CDR3 in amino acids: CASSLAHKFRTGKLLYRPETQYF. The DNA of the CDR3 is TGTGCCAGCAGTTTAGCGCATAAGTTTCGGACAGGGAAATTACTTTATCGTCCGGAGACCCAGTACTTC.

This clonotype has a count of ten or more. The chain is built from TRBV12-3 or TRBV12-4 and TRBJ2-3; 10 bases align to TRBD2. The CDR3 has 15 amino acids. Germline trimming cut 3 bases from V and 4 bases from J; bases unmatched to any gene: 4. This CDR3 is CASSFWLAGADTQYF. DNA for the CDR3: TGTGCCAGCAGTTTTTGGCTAGCGGGAGCAGATACGCAGTATTTT.